The rows below give T cell receptor beta chains drawn from one sample of a study of cytomegalovirus exposure and HLA in healthy donors. Measured with immunoSEQ multiplex PCR; TCRdb has only the in-frame clones, and not every one. The sample shows 60,000 to 90,000 clones, about two thirds of them seen only once. The sequencing sample was made of PBMCs. The receptors here all came from a woman aged 45-65 years in good health and CMV-seropositive. Both conserved end residues are part of each CDR3. The D gene is left open where the match is weak. Some rows mark clone size as missing; the rest say once, few, many or name a class of expanded clone.

D gene: TRBD2; clone size: -; V gene: TRBV10-3; J gene: TRBJ2-1; CDR3 DNA: TGTGCCATCAGTGATGGGCGGGAGCGAATGTATGAGCAGTTCTTC; CDR3 protein: CAISDGRERMYEQFF
D gene: TRBD2; clone size: -; V gene: TRBV28; J gene: TRBJ2-7; CDR3 DNA: TGTGCCAGCAGCTCCCCTAGCGGGAGTTACGAGCAGTACTTC; CDR3 protein: CASSSPSGSYEQYF
D gene: -; clone size: -; V gene: TRBV27; J gene: TRBJ2-7; CDR3 DNA: TGTGCCAGCAGTTTGCGGCGGCATTCCTACGAGCAGTACTTC; CDR3 protein: CASSLRRHSYEQYF
D gene: -; clone size: once; V gene: TRBV2; J gene: TRBJ2-3; CDR3 DNA: TGTGCCAGCAGCTCCCTCAGGGTTAGCACAGATACGCAGTATTTT; CDR3 protein: CASSSLRVSTDTQYF
D gene: -; clone size: -; V gene: TRBV4-1; J gene: TRBJ1-2; CDR3 DNA: TGCGCCAGCAGCCAAGCAGGGTCGAACTATGGCTACACCTTC; CDR3 protein: CASSQAGSNYGYTF
D gene: TRBD1; clone size: -; V gene: TRBV10-3; J gene: TRBJ1-2; CDR3 DNA: TGTGCCATCAGTCTGGACAGGGAAGGAAGGTATGGCTACACCTTC; CDR3 protein: CAISLDREGRYGYTF
D gene: -; clone size: -; V gene: TRBV19; J gene: TRBJ2-7; CDR3 DNA: TGTGCCAGTACCGCAATAGGGGGGGGCGAGCAGTACTTC; CDR3 protein: CASTAIGGGEQYF
D gene: -; clone size: -; V gene: TRBV7-2; J gene: TRBJ2-7; CDR3 DNA: TGTGCCAGCAGCTGGGGCGGGGACAGCCCTTTCGAGCAGTACTTC; CDR3 protein: CASSWGGDSPFEQYF
D gene: -; clone size: -; V gene: TRBV10-3; J gene: TRBJ2-7; CDR3 DNA: TGTGCCATCAAGGGGTCTGGCAGCTCTTACGAGCAGTACTTC; CDR3 protein: CAIKGSGSSYEQYF
D gene: TRBD1; clone size: -; V gene: TRBV4-3; J gene: TRBJ2-7; CDR3 DNA: TGCGCCAGCAGCCAAGGGACAGGGGATGCCTACGAGCAGTACTTC; CDR3 protein: CASSQGTGDAYEQYF
D gene: TRBD1; clone size: -; V gene: TRBV5-4; J gene: TRBJ2-5; CDR3 DNA: TGTGCCAGCAGCTTGGGCGGGACAGGGGGCTCCCAAGAGACCCAGTACTTC; CDR3 protein: CASSLGGTGGSQETQYF
D gene: TRBD1; clone size: -; V gene: TRBV2; J gene: TRBJ1-5; CDR3 DNA: TGTGCCAGCAGTGAAGGGACAGGAGACGGGCAGCCCCAGCATTTT; CDR3 protein: CASSEGTGDGQPQHF
D gene: TRBD1; clone size: -; V gene: TRBV19; J gene: TRBJ2-3; CDR3 DNA: TGTGCCAGTAGATACAATAGGGCAGGGGGCGCGGCAGATACGCAGTATTTT; CDR3 protein: CASRYNRAGGAADTQYF
D gene: -; clone size: once; V gene: TRBV30; J gene: TRBJ1-1; CDR3 DNA: TGTGCCTGGAGCCGAGGGACTGAAGCTTTCTTT; CDR3 protein: CAWSRGTEAFF
D gene: -; clone size: -; V gene: TRBV5-8; J gene: TRBJ2-3; CDR3 DNA: TGTGCCAGCAGCTGGAGGGGCGCTCCCTTCCATACGCAGTATTTT; CDR3 protein: CASSWRGAPFHTQYF
D gene: TRBD2; clone size: -; V gene: TRBV19; J gene: TRBJ2-5; CDR3 DNA: TGTGCCAGTAGTATTAGCGGGAGCGGGGGGAAGACCCAGTACTTC; CDR3 protein: CASSISGSGGKTQYF
D gene: TRBD2; clone size: -; V gene: TRBV4-3; J gene: TRBJ2-3; CDR3 DNA: TGCGCCAGCAGCCAGCGGACTAGCGGGACCGTAGATACGCAGTATTTT; CDR3 protein: CASSQRTSGTVDTQYF
D gene: TRBD1; clone size: -; V gene: TRBV5-1; J gene: TRBJ1-2; CDR3 DNA: TGCGCCAGCAGCTTGGATGGGGACAGGGAGCGGGGCTACACCTTC; CDR3 protein: CASSLDGDRERGYTF
D gene: TRBD2; clone size: -; V gene: TRBV11-3; J gene: TRBJ2-1; CDR3 DNA: TGTGCCAGCAGCTTCCTATGGACTAGCGGGGCCGTCAATGAGCAGTTCTTC; CDR3 protein: CASSFLWTSGAVNEQFF
D gene: TRBD2; clone size: -; V gene: TRBV5-4; J gene: TRBJ2-5; CDR3 DNA: TGTGCCAGCAGCCTCGGGGGGGGCAGGGAGACCCAGTACTTC; CDR3 protein: CASSLGGGRETQYF
D gene: TRBD1; clone size: -; V gene: TRBV11-2; J gene: TRBJ1-2; CDR3 DNA: TGTGCCAGCAGTTCGTCAGGACAGGGAGCTAACTATGGCTACACCTTC; CDR3 protein: CASSSSGQGANYGYTF
D gene: -; clone size: -; V gene: TRBV11-3; J gene: TRBJ2-1; CDR3 DNA: TGTGCCAGCAGCTTAGGGCAGGGCGATGAGCAGTTCTTC; CDR3 protein: CASSLGQGDEQFF
D gene: TRBD1; clone size: -; V gene: TRBV13; J gene: TRBJ1-3; CDR3 DNA: TGTGCCAGCAGCTTAGGAAGGGGGCACGGAAACACCATATATTTT; CDR3 protein: CASSLGRGHGNTIYF
D gene: -; clone size: once; V gene: TRBV30; J gene: TRBJ1-3; CDR3 DNA: TGTGCCTGGAGTGTACAAGGAAACACCATATATTTT; CDR3 protein: CAWSVQGNTIYF
D gene: TRBD1; clone size: -; V gene: TRBV18; J gene: TRBJ1-2; CDR3 DNA: TGTGCCAGCTCATCAGGGGGAGACTATGGCTACACCTTC; CDR3 protein: CASSSGGDYGYTF
D gene: -; clone size: few; V gene: TRBV6-5; J gene: TRBJ2-1; CDR3 DNA: TGTGCCAGCAGTTACTCAGGACATTACAATGAGCAGTTCTTC; CDR3 protein: CASSYSGHYNEQFF
D gene: TRBD1; clone size: -; V gene: TRBV27; J gene: TRBJ1-1; CDR3 DNA: TGTGCCAGCAGTTTGTACGGACAGGAGAACACTGAAGCTTTCTTT; CDR3 protein: CASSLYGQENTEAFF
D gene: -; clone size: -; V gene: TRBV28; J gene: TRBJ1-1; CDR3 DNA: TGTGCCAGCAGTCCTGTAATGTACCTTGACAGGAACACTGAAGCTTTCTTT; CDR3 protein: CASSPVMYLDRNTEAFF
D gene: -; clone size: -; V gene: TRBV13; J gene: TRBJ2-7; CDR3 DNA: TGTGCCAGCAGCTTAGGGGGCCCGGGACACCCCTACGAGCAGTACTTC; CDR3 protein: CASSLGGPGHPYEQYF
D gene: TRBD1; clone size: -; V gene: TRBV2; J gene: TRBJ1-2; CDR3 DNA: TGTGCCATAGGACAGGGGGACTATGGCTACACCTTC; CDR3 protein: CAIGQGDYGYTF
D gene: TRBD1; clone size: -; V gene: TRBV15; J gene: TRBJ2-7; CDR3 DNA: TGTGCCACCAGCACGGGACAGACCTACGAGCAGTACTTC; CDR3 protein: CATSTGQTYEQYF
D gene: -; clone size: once; V gene: TRBV11-2; J gene: TRBJ1-1; CDR3 DNA: TGTGCCAGCAGCTTAGACCTCTTGAACACTGAAGCTTTCTTT; CDR3 protein: CASSLDLLNTEAFF
D gene: TRBD1; clone size: -; V gene: TRBV7-9; J gene: TRBJ1-1; CDR3 DNA: TGTGCCAGCAGCCTCAGACAGGGCAGTTATGTGAACACTGAAGCTTTCTTT; CDR3 protein: CASSLRQGSYVNTEAFF
D gene: -; clone size: -; V gene: TRBV21-1; J gene: TRBJ2-1; CDR3 DNA: TGTGCCAGCAGCACCCCAGGCAATGAGCAGTTCTTC; CDR3 protein: CASSTPGNEQFF
D gene: -; clone size: medium-sized; V gene: TRBV25-1; J gene: TRBJ1-2; CDR3 DNA: TGTGCCAGCAGTGAGTGGGGGGTTGACTATGGCTACACCTTC; CDR3 protein: CASSEWGVDYGYTF
D gene: -; clone size: -; V gene: TRBV6-6; J gene: TRBJ1-2; CDR3 DNA: TGTGCCAGCAGTTACGTGCAGGGGAATGATGGCTACACCTTC; CDR3 protein: CASSYVQGNDGYTF
D gene: -; clone size: -; V gene: TRBV18; J gene: TRBJ2-7; CDR3 DNA: TGTGCCAGCTCACCCACGGAGTCCTACGAGCAGTACTTC; CDR3 protein: CASSPTESYEQYF
D gene: TRBD1; clone size: -; V gene: TRBV7-6; J gene: TRBJ1-4; CDR3 DNA: TGTGCCAGCAGCGACAGGGGTATCGGGGATGAAAAACTGTTTTTT; CDR3 protein: CASSDRGIGDEKLFF
D gene: TRBD1; clone size: -; V gene: TRBV7-8; J gene: TRBJ2-7; CDR3 DNA: TGTGCCAGCAGCTTATTTTACGGGACAGGGAGCGGCGAGCAGTACTTC; CDR3 protein: CASSLFYGTGSGEQYF
D gene: -; clone size: -; V gene: TRBV2; J gene: TRBJ2-6; CDR3 DNA: TGTGCCAGCAGTGATCTAGGAAAGGTACGGGCCAACGTCCTGACTTTC; CDR3 protein: CASSDLGKVRANVLTF
D gene: -; clone size: many; V gene: TRBV5-1; J gene: TRBJ2-5; CDR3 DNA: TGCGCCAGCAGCCCGGAAGGGCGGGGTGAGACCCAGTACTTC; CDR3 protein: CASSPEGRGETQYF
D gene: -; clone size: -; V gene: TRBV4-3; J gene: TRBJ2-1; CDR3 DNA: TGCGCCAGCAGCCAAGATCCCCCGGGTAGCTCCTACAATGAGCAGTTCTTC; CDR3 protein: CASSQDPPGSSYNEQFF
D gene: TRBD2; clone size: -; V gene: TRBV11-2; J gene: TRBJ2-7; CDR3 DNA: TGTGCCAGCAGCTTAGTACTGGCTAGCGGGAGTTTCTACGAGCAGTACTTC; CDR3 protein: CASSLVLASGSFYEQYF
D gene: -; clone size: -; V gene: TRBV6-4; J gene: TRBJ2-3; CDR3 DNA: TGTGCCAGCAGCAGGGGGACTAGCACAGATACGCAGTATTTT; CDR3 protein: CASSRGTSTDTQYF
D gene: TRBD1; clone size: few; V gene: TRBV6-4; J gene: TRBJ2-7; CDR3 DNA: TGTGCCAGCAGTGACTCGAGAGGGACAGGGTTCTACGAGCAGTACTTC; CDR3 protein: CASSDSRGTGFYEQYF
D gene: -; clone size: -; V gene: TRBV6-1; J gene: TRBJ2-7; CDR3 DNA: TGTGCCAGCAGGGTTCGGTCGAGAGAGTACGAGCAGTACTTC; CDR3 protein: CASRVRSREYEQYF
D gene: -; clone size: -; V gene: TRBV10-3; J gene: TRBJ1-4; CDR3 DNA: TGTGCCATCAGTGAGTTGGGACAAAAGGATGAAAAACTGTTTTTT; CDR3 protein: CAISELGQKDEKLFF
D gene: TRBD1; clone size: -; V gene: TRBV11-3; J gene: TRBJ2-2; CDR3 DNA: TGTGCCAGCAGCTTGACAGGGACCGGGGAGCTGTTTTTT; CDR3 protein: CASSLTGTGELFF
D gene: TRBD2; clone size: -; V gene: TRBV29-1; J gene: TRBJ2-1; CDR3 DNA: TGCAGCGTTGCCGGACTAGCGAGAACCAGCTCCTACAATGAGCAGTTCTTC; CDR3 protein: CSVAGLARTSSYNEQFF
D gene: TRBD1; clone size: -; V gene: TRBV9; J gene: TRBJ1-6; CDR3 DNA: TGTGCCAGCAGCAAACAGGGGTCGAATTCACCCCTCCACTTT; CDR3 protein: CASSKQGSNSPLHF
D gene: TRBD1; clone size: -; V gene: TRBV5-1; J gene: TRBJ1-5; CDR3 DNA: TGCGCCAGCAGCCCACTAGGGACAGCAAATCAGCCCCAGCATTTT; CDR3 protein: CASSPLGTANQPQHF